This entry lists 20 T cell receptor beta chains sequenced from one sample in a study of blood T cell repertoires in COVID-19. TCRdb keeps only in-frame clones here, not all; method: immunoSEQ multiplex PCR. Among 200,000 to 250,000 clones listed, just under 85% were seen once. The sequencing sample was made of PBMCs or T cells enriched from blood (not recorded which). The receptor set was obtained from a middle-aged man who had recovered from COVID-19.

The chain has TRBV2 and TRBJ2-1; 12 nucleotides match TRBD1. Germline V gives CDR1 SNHLY, CDR2 FYNNEI. There are 15 residues in the CDR3. J lost 9 bases, V lost 8 bases, and 11 bases had no gene match. The CDR3: CASAKGQGARSEQFF. The CDR3 nucleotides are TGTGCCAGCGCTAAGGGACAGGGGGCGCGGAGTGAGCAGTTCTTC.

The V and J genes are TRBV9 and TRBJ1-3; D is uncertain. With 0 bases removed from V and 2 bases from J, the gap between germline ends came to 9 bases. Germline V lookup: CDR1 SGDLS, CDR2 YYNGEE. The CDR3 is 15 amino acids. Here the CDR3 DNA reads TGTGCCAGCAGCGTAGCAGATGGAGCTGGAAACACCATATATTTT. Its protein product is CASSVADGAGNTIYF.

The chain combines TRBV19 with TRBJ2-1; D not resolved. The CDR3 is 13 residues long. V lost 8 bases to trimming and J lost 0 bases, with 8 bases between them. Germline-derived CDR1 and CDR2 are LNHDA and SQIVND (reference sequence). The CDR3 loop is CASARSSYNEQFF. Written as DNA, the CDR3 is TGTGCCAGTGCGAGAAGCTCCTACAATGAGCAGTTCTTC.

The rearrangement links TRBV30 to TRBJ2-3; D not certain. There are 11 residues in the CDR3. Germline V gives CDR1 GTSNPN, CDR2 SVGIG (reference sequence). V was pared by 3 bases and J by 4 bases, with 5 bases between. The DNA of the CDR3 is TGTGCCTGGAGCCCCTCAGATACGCAGTATTTT. It codes for CAWSPSDTQYF. The whole variable domain, filled in from reference TRBV30 and TRBJ2-3, reads SQTIHQWPATLVQPVGSPLSLECTVEGTSNPNLYWYRQAAGRGLQLLFYSVGIGQISSEVPQNLSASRPQDRQFILSSKKLLLSDSGFYLCAWSPSDTQYFGPGTRLTVL.

The V and J genes are TRBV5-6 and TRBJ2-5; D gene unclear. Between the trimmed V and J ends, which lost 2 bases and 4 bases, there was a span of 12 bases. The CDR3 covers 14 residues. The germline V gene encodes CDR1 SGHDT and CDR2 YYEEEE. The CDR3 here is CASSFIGRIETQYF. In DNA, the CDR3 is TGTGCCAGCAGCTTTATTGGCAGAATAGAGACCCAGTACTTC.

V gene TRBV15 combines with J gene TRBJ1-1, with a possible D match to TRBD1 (6 bases). Germline lookup yields CDR1 LNHNV and CDR2 YYDKDF (reference sequence). The CDR3 totals 14 residues. Trimming removed 1 base from V and 1 base from J, with 7 bases in between. The CDR3 DNA follows: TGTGCCACCAGCAGAGTGGACAGGAACACTGAAGCTTTCTTT. Translation gives CATSRVDRNTEAFF.

This clone has more than one count but fewer than ten. The chain links TRBV24-1 to TRBJ2-6, with D perhaps TRBD1 (5 bases). Germline V gives CDR1 KGHDR, CDR2 SFDVKD. CDR3 size: 10 residues. The V end was cut by 7 bases, the J end by 12 bases, with 6 bases between. CDR3 coding DNA: TGTGCCACCAGAGGGGTCGTCCTGACTTTC. Translation: CATRGVVLTF.

V and J are TRBV6-4 and TRBJ2-3, with 8 bases identical to TRBD2. CDR1 and CDR2 (germline): MRHNA, SNTAGT. This CDR3 comprises 15 residues. Germline trimming cut 4 bases from V and 5 bases from J; bases unmatched to any gene: 8. The CDR3 bases are TGTGCCAGCAGTGGGGGTAGCGGGAATGGAGATACGCAGTATTTT. It translates to CASSGGSGNGDTQYF.

J is TRBJ2-3 and V is TRBV7-6; the D gene is possibly TRBD2 (5 bases). This CDR3 has 14 residues. From germline, CDR1 is SGHVS and CDR2 FNYEAQ. Trimming took off 3 bases at V and 4 bases at J, with 11 bases between the two ends. CDR3 in amino acids: CASSFEGEADTQYF. The CDR3 DNA follows: TGTGCCAGCAGCTTCGAGGGAGAGGCAGATACGCAGTATTTT. Full variable domain (missing parts from reference TRBV7-6 and TRBJ2-3): GAGVSQSPRYKVTKRGQDVALRCDPISGHVSLYWYRQALGQGPEFLTYFNYEAQQDKSGLPNDRFSAERPEGSISTLTIQRTEQRDSAMYRCASSFEGEADTQYFGPGTRLTVL.

The chain combines TRBV2 with TRBJ1-3; D not certain. Trimming took off 9 bases at V and 0 bases at J, with 15 bases between the two ends. The CDR3 extends over 15 amino acids. The germline CDR1 and CDR2 sequences are SNHLY and FYNNEI. In DNA form, the CDR3 reads TGTGCCAGTGGTCGGGGTATCTCCTCTGGAAACACCATATATTTT. It specifies CASGRGISSGNTIYF.

V usage is TRBV7-2 and J usage is TRBJ1-1, with 10 bases lining up with TRBD1. The germline V gene encodes CDR1 SGHTA and CDR2 FQGNSA. This CDR3 comprises 16 residues. With V trimmed by 5 bases and J by 2 bases, 8 bases remained unmatched. The CDR3 sequence: CASSARDRGPNTEAFF. The CDR3 region has the DNA TGTGCCAGCAGCGCCCGGGACAGGGGCCCCAACACTGAAGCTTTCTTT. Full variable domain (outside the CDR3, taken from reference TRBV7-2 and TRBJ1-1): GAGVSQSPSNKVTEKGKDVELRCDPISGHTALYWYRQSLGQGLEFLIYFQGNSAPDKSGLPSDRFSAERTGGSVSTLTIQRTQQEDSAVYLCASSARDRGPNTEAFFGQGTRLTVV.

V is TRBV9 and J is TRBJ2-7; 7 positions match TRBD1. Looked up from germline, CDR1 is SGDLS and CDR2 is YYNGEE. V dropped 4 bases and J dropped 6; count of bases not matched to a gene: 4. CDR3 length: 12 amino acids. The CDR3 sequence is CASSMTGIEQYF. The CDR3 DNA reads as TGTGCCAGCAGCATGACAGGGATCGAGCAGTACTTC.

CDR3 in DNA: TGCGCCAGCAGCCCCTTCGGACAGGGGGCCCAAGAGACCCAGTACTTC. It translates to CASSPFGQGAQETQYF. The chain recombines TRBV5-1 with TRBJ2-5, with 11 positions matching TRBD1. The germline CDR1 and CDR2 sequences are SGHRS and YFSETQ. The V gene end was trimmed by 4 bases and the J gene end by 1 base; junction bases not matched to a gene: 6. The CDR3 runs to 16 residues.

The CDR3 DNA reads as TGTGCCAGCAGTTCAAATTCCTACGAGCAGTACTTC. Encoded protein: CASSSNSYEQYF. The J gene is TRBJ2-7, the V gene TRBV28; the D is unclear. V was shortened by 4 bases and J by 1 base, with 5 bases between the two germline ends. The CDR3 loop spans 12 amino acids. Germline V lookup: CDR1 MDHEN, CDR2 SYDVKM.

The J gene is TRBJ2-7, the V gene TRBV28; D is possibly TRBD2 (7 bases). The CDR3 has 15 residues. V dropped 2 bases and J dropped 3 bases, with 14 bases sitting between them. From germline, CDR1 is MDHEN and CDR2 SYDVKM. CDR3 DNA: TGTGCCAGCAGTTTAAGGGGGGGCCGAGACTACGAGCAGTACTTC. Protein product: CASSLRGGRDYEQYF. Based on the CDR3 plus reference TRBV28 and TRBJ2-7, the full variable domain is DVKVTQSSRYLVKRTGEKVFLECVQDMDHENMFWYRQDPGLGLRLIYFSYDVKMKEKGDIPEGYSVSREKKERFSLILESASTNQTSMYLCASSLRGGRDYEQYFGPGTRLTVT.

This sequence joins TRBV19 and TRBJ1-3; D call uncertain. The CDR3 has 13 residues. CDR1 is LNHDA, CDR2 SQIVND, per germline (reference sequence). Trimming cost V 3 bases and J 3 bases, with 6 bases left between them. The CDR3 DNA is TGTGCCAGTAGTATCCCCAATGGAAACACCATATATTTT. This encodes CASSIPNGNTIYF.

The chain employs TRBV1 and TRBJ1-5. TRBV1 is annotated as a pseudogene. There are 15 residues in the CDR3. The chain's CDR3 is CTSSQDLPRVQPQHF. DNA for the CDR3: TGCACCAGCAGCCAAGATCTTCCGAGGGTTCAGCCCCAGCATTTT.

The chain employs TRBV2 and TRBJ1-4; no definite D call. CDR1 is SNHLY and CDR2 is FYNNEI in the germline V gene. V was trimmed by 6 bases and J by 8 bases, leaving 16 bases between them. The CDR3 is 14 amino acids. CDR3 residues: CASSESAPGEKLFF. In DNA form, the CDR3 reads TGTGCCAGCAGCGAGAGTGCCCCGGGGGAAAAACTGTTTTTT.

The gene calls are TRBV3-1 (or the pseudogene TRBV3-2) and TRBJ2-7; TRBD2 aligns across 8 bases. The germline V gene has CDR1 LGHDT and CDR2 YNNKEL (reference sequence). The CDR3 has 15 amino acids. The junction had 6 bases not matched to a gene; V was cut back by 1 base and J by 4 bases. The CDR3 DNA is TGTGCCAGCAGCCAAGGGGCCGCGGGGGGTTACGAGCAGTACTTC. Translated: CASSQGAAGGYEQYF.

This clone has more than one count but fewer than ten. The rearrangement links TRBV9 to TRBJ1-6; D is unresolved. The CDR3 consists of 16 residues. Germline CDR1 SGDLS, CDR2 YYNGEE. Trimming took off 0 bases at V and 0 bases at J, with 7 bases between the two ends. The CDR3 sequence: CASSVGASSYNSPLHF. The CDR3 bases are TGTGCCAGCAGCGTAGGAGCGAGCTCCTATAATTCACCCCTCCACTTT.